The clone carrying this T cell receptor (beta chain) showed up many times. Amplification targeted TCR beta CDR3 regions from RNA transcripts. A first-round RT-PCR of the TCR CDR3 used the HTBI primer set. TCRdb reprocessed the multiplex PCR reads with MiXCR, giving one entry per CDR3 protein. The table lists around 480,000 distinct CDR3 sequences, around an eighth of them singletons. The length of the CDR3 is 15 residues. Trimming stripped 7 bases from V and 4 bases from J, with 19 bases between. This entry is derived from a study of T cells in Graves' hyperthyroidism and ophthalmopathy. Over 18 months, lack of ophthalmopathy progression marked Graves' hyperthyroidism as stable. Any patient presenting with uncontrolled infection, other autoimmune disease, pregnancy or lactation was left out. Thyroid ultrasound, orbital computed tomography, clinical symptoms, and serum thyroxine and TRAb underpinned diagnoses.

The TCR was taken from a woman in her late teens or twenties with Graves' hyperthyroidism. What was sequenced was blood. The chain uses TRBV12-3 or TRBV12-4 and TRBJ1-2; perhaps TRBD1 as D (5 bases). DNA for the CDR3: TGTGCCAGCAACAACAGCGGCGGGAGGGGCTATGGCTACACCTTC. It is translated as CASNNSGGRGYGYTF.